The following is a T cell receptor (beta chain) sequence with its context. This specimen belongs to a study of T cells in Graves' hyperthyroidism and ophthalmopathy. Trimming removed 5 bases at V and 8 bases at J, with 15 bases between. Germline CDR1 is SEHNR and CDR2 is FQNEAQ (reference sequence). This CDR3 spans 13 amino acids. From RNA transcripts, TCR beta CDR3 regions were amplified. During a first-round RT-PCR of the TCR CDR3, the HTBI primer set was used. TCRdb recomputed calls from the multiplex PCR reads with MiXCR, one row per CDR3 protein. The sample comprises just over 550,000 distinct CDR3 sequences, roughly 50% of which are singletons, and roughly 8.2% rests with the top ten.

This sequence originates from a young woman with Graves' hyperthyroidism. The gene calls are TRBV7-9 and TRBJ1-1; D remains ambiguous. Material: peripheral blood or thyroid tissue (not recorded which). DNA of the CDR3: TGTGCCAGCAGCCCCTTGGAGACCGGGGAAGCTTTCTTT. It encodes CASSPLETGEAFF.